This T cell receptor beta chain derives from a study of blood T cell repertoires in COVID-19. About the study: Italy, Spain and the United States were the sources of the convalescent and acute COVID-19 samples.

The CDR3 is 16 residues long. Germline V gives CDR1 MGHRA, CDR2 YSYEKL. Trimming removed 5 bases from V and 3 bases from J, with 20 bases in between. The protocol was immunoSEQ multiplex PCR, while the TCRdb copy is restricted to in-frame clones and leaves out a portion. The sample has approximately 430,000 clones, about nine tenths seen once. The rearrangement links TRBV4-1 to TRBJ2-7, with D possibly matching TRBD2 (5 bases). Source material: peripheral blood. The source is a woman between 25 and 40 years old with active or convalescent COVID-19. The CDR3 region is CASSDRVGSADYEQYF. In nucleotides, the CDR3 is TGCGCCAGCAGCGATCGAGTGGGTAGCGCTGACTACGAGCAGTACTTC.